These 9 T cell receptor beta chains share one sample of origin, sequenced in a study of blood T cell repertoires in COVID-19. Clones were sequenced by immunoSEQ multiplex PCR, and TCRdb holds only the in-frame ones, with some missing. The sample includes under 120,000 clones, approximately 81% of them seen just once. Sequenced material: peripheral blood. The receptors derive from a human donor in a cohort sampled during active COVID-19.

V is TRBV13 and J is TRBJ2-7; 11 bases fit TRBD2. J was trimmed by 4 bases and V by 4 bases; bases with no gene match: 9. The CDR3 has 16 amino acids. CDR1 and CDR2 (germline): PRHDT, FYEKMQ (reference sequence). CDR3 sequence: CASSSVAGGAIYEQYF. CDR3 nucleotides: TGTGCCAGCAGCTCCGTAGCGGGGGGGGCCATATACGAGCAGTACTTC.

This CDR3 reads CASSSANSGANVLTF. The CDR3 DNA sequence: TGTGCCAGCAGTAGTGCGAACTCTGGGGCCAACGTCCTGACTTTC. V gene TRBV6-5 combines with J gene TRBJ2-6; D not certain. Germline V gene sequence: CDR1 MNHEY, CDR2 SVGAGI. The CDR3 runs to 15 residues. Deletions cut 5 bases from V and 0 bases from J, with 8 bases between.

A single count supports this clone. Here the CDR3 DNA reads TGTGCCAGCAGGACCACGGGGGCAACTAATGAAAAACTGTTTTTT. Its translation is CASRTTGATNEKLFF. The chain uses TRBV6-5 and TRBJ1-4, with D tentatively TRBD1 (5 bases). The germline CDR1 and CDR2 sequences are MNHEY and SVGAGI. This CDR3 has 15 residues. Trimming cost V 6 bases and J 0 bases, with 11 bases left between them.

The CDR3 region is CASSGSSGPGGNQPQHF. The CDR3 DNA reads TGTGCCAGCAGTGGCTCATCGGGCCCAGGGGGAAATCAGCCCCAGCATTTT. V usage is TRBV6-4 and J usage is TRBJ1-5; 7 bases fit TRBD1. The V segment lost 4 bases and the J segment 4 bases; nucleotides outside the gene matches: 13. Germline CDR1 reads MRHNA; CDR2 reads SNTAGT. The CDR3 length is 17 residues.

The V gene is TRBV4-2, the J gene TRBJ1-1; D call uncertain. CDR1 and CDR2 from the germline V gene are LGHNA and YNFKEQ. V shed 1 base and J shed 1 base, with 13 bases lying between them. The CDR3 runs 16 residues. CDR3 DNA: TGTGCCAGCAGCCAAGGTTCTTGGTCAGAGAACACTGAAGCTTTCTTT. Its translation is CASSQGSWSENTEAFF.

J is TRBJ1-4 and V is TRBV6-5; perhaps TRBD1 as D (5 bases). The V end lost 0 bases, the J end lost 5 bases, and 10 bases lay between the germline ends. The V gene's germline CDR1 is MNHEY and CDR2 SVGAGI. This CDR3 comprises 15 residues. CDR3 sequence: CASSYSWGRNEKLFF. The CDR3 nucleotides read TGTGCCAGCAGTTACTCCTGGGGGAGGAATGAAAAACTGTTTTTT.

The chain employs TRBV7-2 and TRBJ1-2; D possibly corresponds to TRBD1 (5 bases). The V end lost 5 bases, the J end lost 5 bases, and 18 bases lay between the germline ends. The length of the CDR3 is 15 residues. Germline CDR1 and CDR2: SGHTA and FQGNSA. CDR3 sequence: CASSPLVGEVYGYTF. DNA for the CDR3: TGTGCCAGCAGCCCTCTCGTGGGGGAGGTATATGGCTACACCTTC.

The CDR3: CASGGAGLYEQYF. The CDR3 DNA reads TGTGCCAGCGGTGGGGCAGGCCTCTACGAGCAGTACTTC. This chain joins TRBV16 and TRBJ2-7; the D gene is possibly TRBD1 (5 bases). Per germline, CDR1 KGHSY and CDR2 FQNENV. Trimming shortened V by 8 bases and J by 3 bases, and 14 bases separated the two germline ends. The CDR3 length is 13 residues.

The CDR3 spells CASSHGQLYEQYF. Written as DNA, the CDR3 is TGTGCCAGCAGCCACGGACAACTCTACGAGCAGTACTTC. The V and J genes are TRBV5-5 and TRBJ2-7, with D possibly TRBD1 on 5 matching bases. This CDR3 has 13 amino acids. V shed 4 bases and J shed 3 bases, with 11 bases lying between them. Germline lookup yields CDR1 SGHKS and CDR2 YYEKEE (reference sequence).